Presented here are 17 T cell receptor beta chains from one specimen sequenced in a study of T cells after yellow fever vaccination. TCRdb analysed the 5' RACE reads with MiXCR anew, one entry per CDR3 protein. The sample records a few hundred thousand distinct CDR3 sequences, around 6.5% being singletons. Material: PBMCs, obtained 5 days after the yellow fever booster vaccination. Every receptor here comes from a man aged 25-40 years who received the YFV17D yellow fever vaccine.

This chain connects TRBV11-2 to TRBJ2-6, with TRBD1 as a possible D gene (6 bases). Germline V gene sequence: CDR1 SGHAT, CDR2 FQNNGV. The V end lost 4 bases, the J end lost 4 bases, and 14 bases lay between the germline ends. This CDR3 has 16 residues. The DNA of the CDR3 is TGTGCCAGCAGCTCAATCAGGGGAGCAGGGGCCAACGTCCTGACTTTC. Translated: CASSSIRGAGANVLTF.

This clonotype has just a few counts. The V gene is TRBV7-3, the J gene TRBJ2-3; TRBD2 matches 10 bases. CDR3 length: 18 amino acids. CDR1 and CDR2 (germline): SGHTA, FQGTGA. The junction had 13 bases not matched to a gene; V was cut back by 5 bases and J by 2 bases. CDR3 sequence: CASSLSTSGEIYTDTQYF. The CDR3 DNA sequence: TGTGCCAGCAGCCTAAGTACTAGCGGGGAAATATACACAGATACGCAGTATTTT.

The chain uses TRBV18 and TRBJ2-4; 9 bases are a match to TRBD1. CDR1 KGHSH and CDR2 LQKENI come from the germline V gene. This CDR3 is built from 15 residues. Trimming removed 6 bases from V and 5 bases from J; junction bases left unmatched: 8. The CDR3 loop is CASSGGQGHQNIQYF. In DNA, the CDR3 is TGTGCCAGCTCGGGGGGACAGGGCCATCAAAACATTCAGTACTTC. The variable domain in full, completed from reference TRBV18 and TRBJ2-4, reads NAGVMQNPRHLVRRRGQEARLRCSPMKGHSHVYWYRQLPEEGLKFMVYLQKENIIDESGMPKERFSAEFPKEGPSILRIQQVVRGDSAAYFCASSGGQGHQNIQYFGAGTRLSVL.

This chain connects TRBV2 to TRBJ1-1, with D perhaps matching TRBD1 (5 bases). Germline CDR1 is SNHLY and CDR2 is FYNNEI. The CDR3 length is 16 residues. The V end lost 4 bases, the J end lost 0 bases, and 15 bases lay between the germline ends. The CDR3: CASSVLGERMNTEAFF. In nucleotides, the CDR3 is TGTGCCAGCAGTGTCCTGGGGGAGAGGATGAACACTGAAGCTTTCTTT.

In its sample, this clonotype was seen many times. V gene TRBV7-3 combines with J gene TRBJ2-2; 11 nucleotides align to TRBD2. The CDR3 runs 18 residues. The germline V gene has CDR1 SGHTA and CDR2 FQGTGA. The V and J ends lost 2 bases and 3 bases, in that order; junction bases with no gene match: 8. Here the CDR3 DNA reads TGTGCCAGCAGCTTACAACCTAGCGGGAGGTCGTACACCGGGGAGCTGTTTTTT. Protein sequence: CASSLQPSGRSYTGELFF.

This clonotype appeared a few times. The V and J genes are TRBV4-2 and TRBJ2-3; TRBD2 aligns across 10 bases. Germline V lookup: CDR1 LGHNA, CDR2 YNFKEQ. V lost 2 bases and J lost 6; bases outside the gene matches: 17. The CDR3 is 19 residues long. For the CDR3, the DNA is TGTGCCAGCAGCCAAATCCTCGGTTGGGCTAGCGGGAGTAGCGATACGCAGTATTTT. Translation: CASSQILGWASGSSDTQYF.

This chain uses TRBV20-1 with TRBJ2-5, with TRBD1 matching 8 bases. The CDR3 sequence is 15 residues long. Germline values: CDR1 DFQATT, CDR2 SNEGSKA (reference sequence). After removal of 6 bases from V and 4 bases from J, the junction contained 13 bases not matched to a gene. CDR3 in amino acids: CSAPPPQTGGETQYF. The CDR3 nucleotides are TGCAGTGCCCCTCCCCCACAAACAGGGGGAGAGACCCAGTACTTC.

This clonotype was seen ten or more times. The chain employs TRBV21-1 and TRBJ2-1. TRBV21-1 is marked as a pseudogene. This CDR3 has 16 residues. CDR3 sequence (DNA): TGTGCCAGCAGCAAAGCGACAGGGGGCTCCTACAATGAGCAGTTCTTC. Amino acids: CASSKATGGSYNEQFF.

The V gene is TRBV9, the J gene TRBJ2-6, with 13 bases fitting TRBD2. The germline V gene has CDR1 SGDLS and CDR2 YYNGEE. J gave up 0 bases and V 0 bases, and 15 bases lay outside the gene matches. The CDR3 is 23 amino acids. CDR3 DNA: TGTGCCAGCAGCGTAGGGCTCCGGGGGCAGGGACTAGCGGGGTTCTCTGGGGCCAACGTCCTGACTTTC. It specifies CASSVGLRGQGLAGFSGANVLTF.

This clonotype was observed a handful of times. This sequence joins TRBV29-1 and TRBJ2-7; TRBD2 matches 8 bases. The germline V gene encodes CDR1 SQVTM and CDR2 ANQGSEA. After removal of 7 bases from V and 4 bases from J, the junction contained 9 bases not matched to a gene. The CDR3 has 13 residues. The CDR3 loop is CSASTSGRYEQYF. CDR3 DNA sequence: TGCAGCGCCTCCACTAGCGGACGATACGAGCAGTACTTC.

This clonotype has just a few counts. This chain uses TRBV10-1 with TRBJ2-7; D may be TRBD1 (6 bases). V was shortened by 6 bases and J by 2 bases, with 17 bases between the two germline ends. Germline V gene sequence: CDR1 WNHNN, CDR2 SYGVQD (reference sequence). The CDR3 spans 15 residues. The CDR3 coding sequence is TGCGCCAGCAGACTCGGACAGTTTCGAACCTACGAGCAGTACTTC. This gives the protein CASRLGQFRTYEQYF.

This clonotype has just a few counts. This chain uses TRBV27 with TRBJ2-5, with D possibly being TRBD1 (6 bases). The CDR3 is made up of 14 amino acids. Trimming stripped 5 bases from V and 3 bases from J, with 13 bases between. Per the germline V gene, CDR1 is MNHEY and CDR2 is SMNVEV (reference sequence). In DNA form, the CDR3 reads TGTGCCAGCAGTGAACAGGGAAGGAAAGAGACCCAGTACTTC. Amino acid sequence: CASSEQGRKETQYF.

V gene TRBV30 combines with J gene TRBJ2-3, with D perhaps being TRBD1 or TRBD2 (7 bases each). CDR1 and CDR2 from the germline V gene are GTSNPN and SVGIG (reference sequence). The CDR3 spans 12 residues. The V end was cut by 7 bases, the J end by 4 bases, with 12 bases between. In DNA form, the CDR3 reads TGTGCCTCGCCAGGGGGGGCAGATACGCAGTATTTT. Translated, it gives CASPGGADTQYF.

This clonotype has a count of ten or more. This chain connects TRBV7-3 to TRBJ2-7; the D is unclear. Germline V CDR1 and CDR2: SGHTA, FQGTGA. This CDR3 has 15 residues. V was trimmed by 2 bases and J by 2 bases, leaving 13 bases between them. CDR3 bases: TGTGCCAGCAGCTTAGACGGACGAACTACCTACGAGCAGTACTTC. The encoded protein is CASSLDGRTTYEQYF. Supplemented by reference TRBV7-3 and TRBJ2-7, the full variable domain reads GAGVSQTPSNKVTEKGKYVELRCDPISGHTALYWYRQSLGQGPEFLIYFQGTGAADDSGLPNDRFFAVRPEGSVSTLKIQRTERGDSAVYLCASSLDGRTTYEQYFGPGTRLTVT.

The chain combines TRBV29-1 with TRBJ2-5, with a weak D call TRBD2 (5 bases). The CDR3 is 12 residues long. Deletions cut 3 bases from V and 5 bases from J, with 10 bases between. CDR1 and CDR2 from the germline V gene are SQVTM and ANQGSEA. CDR3 residues: CSVDEQRETQYF. In DNA form, the CDR3 reads TGCAGCGTTGATGAACAGCGGGAGACCCAGTACTTC.

This clonotype was seen many times. The rearrangement links TRBV20-1 to TRBJ2-1; 12 bases line up with TRBD2. V shed 3 bases and J 6 bases; nucleotides not matched to a gene: 6. The V gene's germline CDR1 is DFQATT and CDR2 SNEGSKA (reference sequence). The CDR3 totals 15 residues. This CDR3 reads CSARGASGRGNEQFF. Here the CDR3 DNA reads TGCAGTGCTAGGGGGGCTAGCGGGAGGGGCAATGAGCAGTTCTTC.

This clonotype appeared a few times. V and J are TRBV7-9 and TRBJ2-7; the D gene is possibly TRBD1 (5 bases). Between the trimmed V and J ends, which lost 3 bases and 5 bases, there was a span of 14 bases. Looked up from germline, CDR1 is SEHNR and CDR2 is FQNEAQ (reference sequence). There are 14 residues in the CDR3. CDR3 residues: CASSFLGEKNEQYF. The CDR3 DNA is TGTGCCAGCAGCTTTTTAGGGGAAAAGAACGAGCAGTACTTC.